These T cell receptor beta chains were read from a single sample in a study of cytomegalovirus exposure and HLA in healthy donors. Using immunoSEQ multiplex PCR, the repertoire was profiled, and TCRdb retains in-frame clones only, with some absent. Among roughly 18,000 clones listed, 60% to 80% were seen once. Sample: PBMCs. The receptors derive from a man aged 18-30 years in good health and CMV-seronegative. Each CDR3 is given with its conserved first and last residue. The D gene is left open where the match is weak. Rows may omit the clone size; those that give it use once, few, many or a size class.

14,TRBJ2-1,NA,TRBV29-1,NA,CSVGWEGVYNEQFF,TGCAGCGTTGGGTGGGAGGGGGTCTACAATGAGCAGTTCTTC
14,TRBJ2-1,NA,TRBV30,NA,CAWSRDNSYNEQFF,TGTGCCTGGTCACGGGACAACTCCTACAATGAGCAGTTCTTC
14,TRBJ1-2,NA,TRBV7-2,NA,CASSFPDSFYGYTF,TGTGCCAGCAGCTTCCCAGACAGCTTCTATGGCTACACCTTC
13,TRBJ1-4,TRBD1,TRBV30,NA,CASPQGAEEKLFF,TGTGCTTCCCCCCAGGGGGCGGAGGAAAAACTGTTTTTT
13,TRBJ1-5,NA,TRBV6-1,NA,CASSRYSNQPQHF,TGTGCCAGCAGTCGTTATAGCAATCAGCCCCAGCATTTT
17,TRBJ2-3,TRBD1,TRBV13,few,CASSETPGTGRADTQYF,TGTGCCAGCAGCGAAACCCCCGGGACAGGGAGGGCAGATACGCAGTATTTT
18,TRBJ1-2,NA,TRBV30,NA,CAWSGYGGGAGSLYGYTF,TGTGCCTGGAGTGGATATGGGGGAGGGGCAGGCTCGCTCTATGGCTACACCTTC
16,TRBJ2-3,TRBD2,TRBV6-1,NA,CASSAIWGGSTDTQYF,TGTGCCAGCAGTGCCATTTGGGGAGGGAGCACAGATACGCAGTATTTT
12,TRBJ2-5,NA,TRBV6-5,NA,CASRDFQETQYF,TGTGCCAGCCGGGACTTCCAAGAGACCCAGTACTTC
13,TRBJ1-2,NA,TRBV7-2,few,CASSPQGVGGYTF,TGTGCCAGCAGCCCACAGGGAGTAGGTGGCTACACCTTC
12,TRBJ2-7,NA,TRBV5-4,NA,CASSSQGREQYF,TGTGCCAGCAGCTCCCAGGGGCGCGAGCAGTACTTC
16,TRBJ2-5,TRBD2,TRBV9,NA,CASSVAPSGGQETQYF,TGTGCCAGCAGCGTAGCTCCTAGCGGGGGCCAAGAGACCCAGTACTTC
14,TRBJ2-7,NA,TRBV5-1,NA,CASSVDRNAYEQYF,TGCGCCAGCAGCGTCGACAGAAACGCCTACGAGCAGTACTTC
15,TRBJ2-3,TRBD1,TRBV6-1,NA,CASTRLTGGTDTQYF,TGTGCCAGCACCAGACTTACAGGGGGCACAGATACGCAGTATTTT
11,TRBJ1-3,NA,TRBV30,NA,CASSTGNTIYF,TGTGCCAGCTCCACGGGAAACACCATATATTTT
14,TRBJ1-2,NA,TRBV18,NA,CASSLGQANYGYTF,TGTGCCAGCTCACTGGGACAAGCTAACTATGGCTACACCTTC
15,TRBJ2-7,TRBD2,TRBV7-2,NA,CASSSLSGGSYEQYF,TGTGCCAGCAGCTCACTTAGCGGGGGGTCCTACGAGCAGTACTTC
15,TRBJ2-5,NA,TRBV5-1,NA,CASSEVGHTKETQYF,TGCGCCAGCAGCGAAGTGGGACATACTAAGGAGACCCAGTACTTC
11,TRBJ2-3,NA,TRBV30,NA,CAWSPSDTQYF,TGTGCCTGGAGTCCCTCGGATACGCAGTATTTT
11,TRBJ2-3,NA,TRBV20-1,NA,CSAAGPDTQYF,TGCAGTGCTGCAGGGCCAGATACGCAGTATTTT
15,TRBJ2-7,TRBD2,TRBV6-6,NA,CASSPLAGGPNEQYF,TGTGCCAGCAGTCCGCTAGCGGGAGGGCCGAACGAGCAGTACTTC
13,TRBJ2-3,NA,TRBV28,few,CASSPGVRDTQYF,TGTGCCAGCAGTCCAGGGGTTAGGGATACGCAGTATTTT
16,TRBJ1-5,NA,TRBV10-3,NA,CAISESGSRRNQPQHF,TGTGCCATCAGTGAGTCGGGCAGTCGACGCAATCAGCCCCAGCATTTT
14,TRBJ2-7,TRBD2,TRBV4-1,few,CASSRTSGSYEQYF,TGCGCCAGCAGTCGGACTAGCGGGAGCTACGAGCAGTACTTC
14,TRBJ1-2,TRBD1,TRBV7-9,NA,CASSPSTGGYGYTF,TGTGCCAGCAGCCCCTCGACAGGGGGCTATGGCTACACCTTC
16,TRBJ1-4,NA,TRBV23-1,once,CASNTRRMATNEKLFF,TGCGCCAGCAACACTAGGAGGATGGCAACTAATGAAAAACTGTTTTTT
13,TRBJ2-7,NA,TRBV5-1,NA,CASSLGSSYEQYF,TGCGCCAGCAGCTTGGGGAGCTCCTACGAGCAGTACTTC
14,TRBJ1-1,NA,TRBV15,NA,CATSGRLMNTEAFF,TGTGCCACCAGCGGCAGGCTCATGAACACTGAAGCTTTCTTT
14,TRBJ1-5,NA,TRBV2,NA,CASSDRGGNQPQHF,TGTGCCAGCAGTGACCGAGGGGGAAATCAGCCCCAGCATTTT
14,TRBJ2-7,TRBD2,TRBV9,NA,CASSAASGTYEQYF,TGTGCCAGCAGCGCCGCTAGCGGGACTTACGAGCAGTACTTC
14,TRBJ2-5,NA,TRBV6-5,NA,CASRGGTGKETQYF,TGTGCCAGCAGGGGGGGGACAGGAAAAGAGACCCAGTACTTC
13,TRBJ1-2,TRBD1,TRBV30,few,CAWSGRGYDGYTF,TGTGCCTGGTCGGGCAGGGGGTATGATGGCTACACCTTC
15,TRBJ1-2,NA,TRBV4-3,NA,CASSQDLGGLYGYTF,TGCGCCAGCAGCCAAGATCTGGGGGGTTTATATGGCTACACCTTC
12,TRBJ2-5,NA,TRBV29-1,NA,CSVAGAPETQYF,TGCAGCGTTGCTGGGGCCCCGGAGACCCAGTACTTC
12,TRBJ1-2,TRBD1,TRBV29-1,NA,CSVVGTEYGYTF,TGCAGCGTTGTGGGGACAGAGTATGGCTACACCTTC
14,TRBJ2-7,NA,TRBV7-6,NA,CASSLIPGPYEQYF,TGTGCCAGCAGCTTAATCCCAGGGCCCTACGAGCAGTACTTC
11,TRBJ1-1,NA,TRBV30,NA,CAWNQAEEAFF,TGTGCCTGGAATCAGGCAGAGGAAGCTTTCTTT
12,TRBJ2-1,NA,TRBV29-1,NA,CSAGSSYNEQFF,TGCAGCGCGGGGAGCTCCTACAATGAGCAGTTCTTC
13,TRBJ1-2,NA,TRBV6-5,NA,CASSWEATGSSIF,TGTGCCAGCAGTTGGGAGGCGACCGGGAGTTCTATCTTC
15,TRBJ1-2,TRBD1,TRBV4-3,NA,CASSTKDRGQGGYTF,TGCGCCAGCAGCACTAAGGACAGGGGACAGGGTGGCTACACCTTC
15,TRBJ2-3,TRBD2,TRBV5-1,NA,CASTRRGDVSDTQYF,TGCGCCAGCACTCGACGGGGGGACGTCTCAGATACGCAGTATTTT
14,TRBJ1-1,NA,TRBV6-1,NA,CASSENSRNTEAFF,TGTGCCAGCAGTGAAAATAGCAGAAACACTGAAGCTTTCTTT
14,TRBJ1-4,TRBD1,TRBV11-2,NA,CASSLGGWDEKLFF,TGTGCCAGCAGCCTAGGGGGCTGGGATGAAAAACTGTTTTTT
15,TRBJ1-1,NA,TRBV28,few,CASSLIGSASTEAFF,TGTGCCAGCAGTTTGATAGGGAGCGCGAGCACTGAAGCTTTCTTT
11,TRBJ2-5,NA,TRBV6-6,NA,CASSVQETQYF,TGTGCCAGCAGTGTACAAGAGACCCAGTACTTC
14,TRBJ2-3,TRBD2,TRBV18,once,CASSPRGVGDTQYF,TGTGCCAGCTCTCCGCGGGGGGTTGGAGATACGCAGTATTTT
15,TRBJ2-2,TRBD1,TRBV7-8,NA,CASSYGTGFDGELFF,TGTGCCAGCAGCTACGGGACAGGGTTTGACGGGGAGCTGTTTTTT
14,TRBJ2-7,NA,TRBV7-2,NA,CASSLDRVGYEQYF,TGTGCCAGCAGCTTAGATCGAGTTGGCTACGAGCAGTACTTC
14,TRBJ1-4,NA,TRBV30,NA,CAWALRGRGEKLFF,TGTGCCTGGGCGCTCCGCGGGAGGGGTGAAAAACTGTTTTTT
12,TRBJ1-2,TRBD1,TRBV28,NA,CASSLRQGGYTF,TGTGCCAGCAGCCTTAGACAGGGGGGCTACACCTTC
16,TRBJ2-3,NA,TRBV29-1,NA,CSVGGLPGEHTDTQYF,TGCAGCGTTGGGGGGCTTCCAGGGGAACACACAGATACGCAGTATTTT
13,TRBJ2-1,NA,TRBV9,NA,CASSVKIGNEQFF,TGTGCCAGCAGCGTTAAGATCGGGAATGAGCAGTTCTTC
17,TRBJ1-3,TRBD1,TRBV28,NA,CASSTQSRGLGGNTIYF,TGTGCCAGCAGTACACAATCCAGGGGGCTGGGGGGAAACACCATATATTTT
14,TRBJ2-1,TRBD1,TRBV29-1,NA,CSGQGTGVYNEQFF,TGCAGCGGGCAAGGGACAGGGGTCTACAATGAGCAGTTCTTC
15,TRBJ1-2,NA,TRBV5-1,NA,CASSLSTVSNYGYTF,TGCGCCAGCAGCTTGAGCACAGTCTCTAACTATGGCTACACCTTC